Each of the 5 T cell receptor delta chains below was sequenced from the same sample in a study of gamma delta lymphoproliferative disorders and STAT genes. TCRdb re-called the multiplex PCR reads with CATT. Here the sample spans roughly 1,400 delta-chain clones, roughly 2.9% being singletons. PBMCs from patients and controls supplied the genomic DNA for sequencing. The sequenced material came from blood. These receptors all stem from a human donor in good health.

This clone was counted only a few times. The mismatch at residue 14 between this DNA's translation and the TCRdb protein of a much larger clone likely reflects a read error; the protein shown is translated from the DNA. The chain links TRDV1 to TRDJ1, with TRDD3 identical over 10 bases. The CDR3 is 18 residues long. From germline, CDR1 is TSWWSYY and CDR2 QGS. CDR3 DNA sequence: TGTGCTCTTGGGGAACTGAACTGGGGGATGCTTCACACCTATAAACTCATCTTT. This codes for CALGELNWGMLHTYKLIF.

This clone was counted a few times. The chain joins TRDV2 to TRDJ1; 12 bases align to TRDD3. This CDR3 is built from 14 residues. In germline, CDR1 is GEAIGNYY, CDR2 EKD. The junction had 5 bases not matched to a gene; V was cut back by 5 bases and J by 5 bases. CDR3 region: CACAAGGYGDKLIF. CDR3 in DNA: TGTGCCTGTGCTGCTGGGGGATACGGGGATAAACTCATCTTT.

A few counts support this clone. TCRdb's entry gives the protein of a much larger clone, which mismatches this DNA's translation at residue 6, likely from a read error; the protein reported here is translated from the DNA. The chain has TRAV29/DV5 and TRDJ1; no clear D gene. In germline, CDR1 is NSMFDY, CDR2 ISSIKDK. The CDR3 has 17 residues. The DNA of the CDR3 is TGCAGTGTACTTCTGAGGAGGGAAACCCCTCTCACCGATAAACTCATCTTT. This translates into CSVLLRRETPLTDKLIF.

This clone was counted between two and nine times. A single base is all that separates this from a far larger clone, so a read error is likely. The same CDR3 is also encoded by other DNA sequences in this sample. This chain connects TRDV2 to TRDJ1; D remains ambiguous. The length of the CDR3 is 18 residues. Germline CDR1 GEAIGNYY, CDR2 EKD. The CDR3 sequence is CACDPLSRPLDGADKLIF. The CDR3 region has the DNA TGTGCCTGTGACCCCCTGTCGAGGCCTTTGGATGGCGCCGATAAGCTCATCTTT.

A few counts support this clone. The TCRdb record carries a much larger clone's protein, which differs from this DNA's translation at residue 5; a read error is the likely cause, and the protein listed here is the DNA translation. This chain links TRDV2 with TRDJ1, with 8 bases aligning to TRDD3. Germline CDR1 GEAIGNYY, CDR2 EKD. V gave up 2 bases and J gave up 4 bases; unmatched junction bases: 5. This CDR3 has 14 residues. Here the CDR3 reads CACDSLGEVDKLIF. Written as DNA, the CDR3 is TGTGCCTGTGACAGTCTGGGGGAGGTCGATAAACTCATCTTT.